Below, 24 T cell receptor beta chains from the same sample are listed, as sequenced in a study of cytomegalovirus exposure and HLA in healthy donors. The table came from immunoSEQ multiplex PCR; TCRdb's copy has only in-frame clones and leaves some out. Among about 220,000 clones, 85% to 95% were seen once, and the ten largest hold roughly 1%. Sequenced material: PBMCs. The receptors stem from a woman between 18 and 29 years old in good health and CMV-seronegative.

The chain has TRBV7-2 and TRBJ2-7, with D possibly TRBD2 on 7 matching bases. The CDR3 has 14 residues. Germline CDR1 SGHTA, CDR2 FQGNSA. V lost 5 bases and J 1 base, leaving 12 bases between the germline ends. The DNA for the CDR3 is TGTGCCAGCAGCCCGGGGGGCAGTTCCTACGAGCAGTACTTC. It translates to CASSPGGSSYEQYF.

The CDR3 loop is CASSIPWDSYNQPQHF. CDR3 nucleotides: TGTGCCAGTAGTATACCGTGGGACAGTTACAATCAGCCCCAGCATTTT. This rearrangement joins TRBV19 to TRBJ1-5; 7 bases are shared with TRBD1. Per the germline V gene, CDR1 is LNHDA and CDR2 is SQIVND (reference sequence). Trimming removed 2 bases from V and 3 bases from J; junction bases left unmatched: 7. This CDR3 contains 16 residues.

This CDR3 reads CASRHEDSRREKLFF. CDR3 in DNA: TGTGCCAGCAGACACGAGGACAGTCGAAGAGAAAAACTGTTTTTT. The chain joins TRBV28 to TRBJ1-4, with D possibly being TRBD1 (6 bases). Germline CDR1 reads MDHEN; CDR2 reads SYDVKM. Trimming left V 6 bases short and J 8 bases short, with 19 bases between. The CDR3 has 15 residues.

The V and J genes are TRBV5-1 and TRBJ1-4, with 10 bases identical to TRBD1. Germline V gives CDR1 SGHRS, CDR2 YFSETQ. This CDR3 is built from 15 residues. V shed 2 bases, J shed 9 bases, and the junction held 7 bases outside the gene matches. CDR3 bases: TGCGCCAGCAGCTTATCCAGACAGGGGGCGAAAAAACTGTTTTTT. Its translation: CASSLSRQGAKKLFF. The whole variable domain, remainder taken from reference TRBV5-1 and TRBJ1-4, is KAGVTQTPRYLIKTRGQQVTLSCSPISGHRSVSWYQQTPGQGLQFLFEYFSETQRNKGNFPGRFSGRQFSNSRSEMNVSTLELGDSALYLCASSLSRQGAKKLFFGSGTQLSVL.

The rearrangement joins TRBV21-1 to TRBJ1-1; the table's D call TRBD1 went unverified against the DNA. TRBV21-1 is marked as a pseudogene. There are 16 residues in the CDR3. CDR3 coding DNA: TGTGCCAGCAGCAAAAAGGGGCAGGAGCTGAACACTGAAGCTTTCTTT. This gives the protein CASSKKGQELNTEAFF.

The rearrangement uses TRBV7-2 and TRBJ1-3; TRBD1 agrees at 9 bases. The germline V gene has CDR1 SGHTA and CDR2 FQGNSA. With V trimmed by 1 base and J by 4 bases, 2 bases remained unmatched. The CDR3 spans 15 residues. CDR3 amino acids: CASSLVGQGGNTIYF. The CDR3 DNA sequence: TGTGCCAGCAGCTTAGTAGGACAGGGGGGAAACACCATATATTTT.

Only a few counts were recorded for this clone. This chain links TRBV30 with TRBJ1-2; the match to TRBD1 covers 9 bases. V lost 4 bases, J lost 4 bases, and 13 bases stayed unmatched. The CDR3 runs 16 residues. The germline V gene encodes CDR1 GTSNPN and CDR2 SVGIG (reference sequence). Written as DNA, the CDR3 is TGTGCCTGGATCCCGACAGGGGGGCAAGATAGCTATGGCTACACCTTC. Translated, it gives CAWIPTGGQDSYGYTF.

The chain's CDR3 is CASSLTGEQFF. CDR3 coding DNA: TGTGCCAGCAGCCTGACAGGTGAGCAGTTCTTC. The rearrangement links TRBV7-2 to TRBJ2-1; a weak D match, TRBD1 (6 bases). V was shortened by 5 bases and J by 9 bases, with 8 bases between the two germline ends. The germline CDR1 and CDR2 sequences are SGHTA and FQGNSA. The CDR3 has 11 amino acids. Based on the CDR3 plus reference TRBV7-2 and TRBJ2-1, the full variable domain is GAGVSQSPSNKVTEKGKDVELRCDPISGHTALYWYRQSLGQGLEFLIYFQGNSAPDKSGLPSDRFSAERTGGSVSTLTIQRTQQEDSAVYLCASSLTGEQFFGPGTRLTVL.

The rearrangement links TRBV2 to TRBJ2-7; 9 positions match TRBD2. Trimming cost V 3 bases and J 6 bases; bases outside gene matches: 9. CDR3 length: 15 amino acids. Germline loops: CDR1 SNHLY, CDR2 FYNNEI. CDR3 loop: CASSDRAGGPSEQYF. Here the CDR3 DNA reads TGTGCCAGCAGTGATCGGGCGGGAGGGCCCTCCGAGCAGTACTTC.

The rearrangement joins TRBV5-1 to TRBJ2-7; 8 nucleotides agree with TRBD2. The J segment lost 2 bases and the V segment lost 0 bases, leaving 4 bases of the junction unmatched. The CDR3 runs 15 residues. CDR1 SGHRS and CDR2 YFSETQ come from the germline V gene. CDR3 in DNA: TGCGCCAGCAGCTTGGCCTCGCGGGGGGCCTACGAGCAGTACTTC. Translating gives CASSLASRGAYEQYF.

This CDR3 reads CASSQTSGYTDTQYF. DNA of the CDR3: TGCGCCAGCAGCCAAACTAGCGGATACACAGATACGCAGTATTTT. The chain has TRBV5-1 and TRBJ2-3, with 8 bases aligning to TRBD2. Germline V gives CDR1 SGHRS, CDR2 YFSETQ. The CDR3 contains 15 residues. The V segment lost 4 bases and the J segment 2 bases; nucleotides outside the gene matches: 6.

The rearrangement uses TRBV28 and TRBJ2-3; 10 nucleotides agree with TRBD2. Germline-derived CDR1 and CDR2 are MDHEN and SYDVKM. The trim removed 6 bases at V and 0 bases at J, leaving 6 bases unmatched. This CDR3 has 16 amino acids. For the CDR3, the DNA is TGTGCCAGCAGCGGGACTAGCGATACTAGCACAGATACGCAGTATTTT. Residues: CASSGTSDTSTDTQYF.

The V call is TRBV6-1, the J call TRBJ1-6, with no clear D. The germline V and J ends were trimmed by 3 bases and 0 bases, with 12 bases remaining between them. CDR3 size: 17 residues. CDR1 and CDR2 (germline): MNHNS, SASEGT. CDR3 in DNA: TGTGCCAGCAGTGATCAGACGGCTAGCTCCTATAATTCACCCCTCCACTTT. It yields the protein CASSDQTASSYNSPLHF.

The genes are TRBV19 and TRBJ2-1; TRBD2 matches 12 bases. Germline V gene data show CDR1 as LNHDA and CDR2 as SQIVND (reference sequence). The V and J ends lost 3 bases and 7 bases, in that order; junction bases with no gene match: 10. The CDR3 is made up of 17 amino acids. The CDR3 sequence is CASSMGLAGGPGNEQFF. The CDR3 DNA follows: TGTGCCAGTAGTATGGGGCTAGCGGGAGGGCCGGGTAATGAGCAGTTCTTC.

V is TRBV13 and J is TRBJ2-5, with 9 bases that match TRBD2. J lost 9 bases, V lost 3 bases, and 8 bases had no gene match. This CDR3 contains 14 residues. CDR1 and CDR2 (germline): PRHDT, FYEKMQ (reference sequence). The CDR3 loop reads CASSFAGGPWAQYF. CDR3 coding DNA: TGTGCCAGCAGCTTCGCGGGAGGGCCTTGGGCCCAGTACTTC.

V usage is TRBV9 and J usage is TRBJ1-2; the match to TRBD1 covers 9 bases. The germline CDR1 and CDR2 sequences are SGDLS and YYNGEE. V shed 0 bases and J 7 bases; nucleotides not matched to a gene: 7. The CDR3 has 15 residues. CDR3 sequence: CASSVAPRTGAGYTF. The CDR3 DNA follows: TGTGCCAGCAGCGTAGCCCCTCGGACAGGGGCTGGCTACACCTTC.

The chain uses TRBV6-4 and TRBJ1-1; possibly TRBD1 for D (6 bases). Germline CDR1 reads MRHNA; CDR2 reads SNTAGT. V was shortened by 8 bases and J by 11 bases, with 18 bases between the two germline ends. The CDR3 contains 12 residues. The CDR3 bases are TGTGCCAGCCGGGGGGCAGGGGAGGTTGCTTTCTTT. Translated, it gives CASRGAGEVAFF.

This clone came up a few times. The genes are TRBV29-1 and TRBJ1-1, with 11 bases matching TRBD1. Germline V gives CDR1 SQVTM, CDR2 ANQGSEA. This CDR3 region has 14 residues. Trimming at V came to 7 bases and at J to 11 bases, leaving 15 bases not matched to a gene. The DNA of the CDR3 is TGCAGCGCCACCATCGGGGACAGGGGGACTAGGGCTTTCTTT. This gives the protein CSATIGDRGTRAFF.

J is TRBJ2-1 and V is TRBV15; 12 bases fit TRBD2. The CDR3 covers 17 residues. V was pared by 1 base and J by 4 bases, with 5 bases of the junction left unmatched. Germline loops: CDR1 LNHNV, CDR2 YYDKDF (reference sequence). In nucleotides, the CDR3 is TGTGCCACCAGCAGAGTAGTACTAGCGGGAGGTTACAATGAGCAGTTCTTC. This encodes CATSRVVLAGGYNEQFF.

This clone was detected once. The chain carries TRBV2 and TRBJ1-4; TRBD1 matches 8 bases. Per germline, CDR1 SNHLY and CDR2 FYNNEI. The CDR3 is 13 amino acids. With V trimmed by 9 bases and J by 7 bases, 7 bases remained unmatched. CDR3 coding DNA: TGTGCCAGTAGGACAGGGATGGGTGAAAAACTGTTTTTT. Protein product: CASRTGMGEKLFF.

The rearrangement links TRBV4-2 to TRBJ1-5; D possibly corresponds to TRBD1 (6 bases). This CDR3 comprises 15 residues. The V gene's germline CDR1 is LGHNA and CDR2 YNFKEQ. V was clipped by 1 base and J by 2 bases, with 9 bases between them. As DNA, the CDR3 is TGTGCCAGCAGCCAAGTACAGGGTGGCAATCAGCCCCAGCATTTT. Protein: CASSQVQGGNQPQHF.

This chain uses TRBV7-8 with TRBJ1-5; 12 nucleotides match TRBD1. The CDR3 has 17 amino acids. Trimming took 2 bases from V and 1 from J; bases not matched to a gene: 3. Germline CDR1 and CDR2: SGHVS and FQNEAQ. Here the CDR3 DNA reads TGTGCCAGCAGCTTATTGGGACAGGGGGCAAGCAATCAGCCCCAGCATTTT. Amino acids: CASSLLGQGASNQPQHF.

The chain is built from TRBV6-6 and TRBJ1-5; the match to TRBD1 covers 7 bases. Trimming at V came to 6 bases and at J to 6 bases, leaving 8 bases not matched to a gene. CDR3 size: 14 residues. Germline V gives CDR1 MNHNY, CDR2 SVGAGI (reference sequence). Here the CDR3 reads CASSPSGGGQPQHF. The CDR3 coding sequence is TGTGCCAGCAGCCCCTCAGGGGGTGGTCAGCCCCAGCATTTT.

The chain has TRBV27 and TRBJ2-1, with TRBD2 identical over 8 bases. Germline V gene sequence: CDR1 MNHEY, CDR2 SMNVEV (reference sequence). Unmatched junction bases numbered 3, after V lost 0 bases and J lost 8 bases. The CDR3 covers 14 residues. CDR3 region: CASSLSAGADEQFF. In nucleotides, the CDR3 is TGTGCCAGCAGTTTATCAGCGGGAGCGGATGAGCAGTTCTTC.